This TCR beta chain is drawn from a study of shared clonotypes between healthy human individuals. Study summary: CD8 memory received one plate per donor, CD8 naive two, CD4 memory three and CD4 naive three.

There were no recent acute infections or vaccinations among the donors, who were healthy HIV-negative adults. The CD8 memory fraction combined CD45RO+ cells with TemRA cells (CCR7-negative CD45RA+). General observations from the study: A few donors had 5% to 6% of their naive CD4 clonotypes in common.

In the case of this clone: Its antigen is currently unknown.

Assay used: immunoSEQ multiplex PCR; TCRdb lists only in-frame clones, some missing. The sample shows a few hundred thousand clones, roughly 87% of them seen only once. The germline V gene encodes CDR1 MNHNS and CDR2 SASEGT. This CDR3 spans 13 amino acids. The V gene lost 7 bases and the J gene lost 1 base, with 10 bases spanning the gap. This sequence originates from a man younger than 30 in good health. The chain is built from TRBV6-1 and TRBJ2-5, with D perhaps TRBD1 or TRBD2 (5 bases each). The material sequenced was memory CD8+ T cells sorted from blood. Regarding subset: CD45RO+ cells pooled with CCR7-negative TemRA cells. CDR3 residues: CASMGPPQETQYF. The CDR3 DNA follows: TGTGCCAGCATGGGACCGCCCCAAGAGACCCAGTACTTC.